This is a list of T cell receptor beta chains from one sample in a study of control samples from healthy donors and cancer patients. Assay: immunoSEQ multiplex PCR; the TCRdb copy retains only in-frame clones and omits some. Here the sample spans under 450,000 clones, approximately 90% being singletons. Sample: PBMCs. The receptor source for this set is a man in his forties with head and neck cancer. CDR3s include the opening cysteine and the closing phenylalanine or tryptophan. D genes are given only for firm matches. Expanded clones are given a class, and other clones once, few, many or no size at all.

V	D	size	J	CDR3	DNA
TRBV6-5	.	.	TRBJ2-1	CASSMTESSYNEQFF	TGTGCCAGCAGCATGACGGAGAGCTCCTACAATGAGCAGTTCTTC
TRBV5-5	.	.	TRBJ1-5	CASSHANAGIGNQPQHF	TGTGCCAGCAGCCACGCAAACGCAGGGATTGGGAATCAGCCCCAGCATTTT
TRBV6-2/TRBV6-3	.	.	TRBJ2-7	CASSLTSYEQYF	TGTGCCAGCAGTCTAACTAGCTACGAGCAGTACTTC
TRBV6-5	.	.	TRBJ1-1	CASSYRAENTEAFF	TGTGCCAGCAGTTATCGAGCAGAGAACACTGAAGCTTTCTTT
TRBV15	.	.	TRBJ2-7	CATADRSYEQYF	TGTGCCACCGCCGACAGATCCTACGAGCAGTACTTC
TRBV27	TRBD2	.	TRBJ2-3	CASSGTSGTDTQYF	TGTGCCAGCAGTGGGACTAGCGGCACAGATACGCAGTATTTT
TRBV19	TRBD2	.	TRBJ2-1	CASSSSSGINNEQFF	TGTGCCAGTAGTAGTTCTAGCGGTATTAACAATGAGCAGTTCTTC
TRBV5-8	.	.	TRBJ2-2	CASSLAENTGELFF	TGTGCCAGCAGCTTGGCCGAGAACACCGGGGAGCTGTTTTTT
TRBV24-1	.	.	TRBJ1-1	CATSEQGYSEAFF	TGTGCCACCAGTGAACAGGGTTACAGTGAAGCTTTCTTT
TRBV24-1	.	few	TRBJ1-5	CATTSPGQGSNQPQHF	TGTGCCACCACCTCCCCGGGGCAGGGAAGCAATCAGCCCCAGCATTTT
TRBV9	TRBD2	once	TRBJ2-1	CASSVELGLAGDHEQFF	TGTGCCAGCAGCGTAGAATTGGGACTAGCGGGAGACCATGAGCAGTTCTTC
TRBV4-1	TRBD2	.	TRBJ2-1	CASSHPRGRESSYNEQFF	TGCGCCAGCAGCCACCCCCGGGGGAGGGAGAGCTCCTACAATGAGCAGTTCTTC
TRBV5-1	.	.	TRBJ1-1	CASQGNRNTEAFF	TGCGCCAGCCAGGGCAATAGGAACACTGAAGCTTTCTTT
TRBV10-1	.	.	TRBJ1-1	CASSEGGLGSAEAFF	TGCGCCAGCAGTGAGGGGGGGTTGGGGTCCGCTGAAGCTTTCTTT
TRBV15	.	.	TRBJ2-7	CATSRDFGNTARVYF	TGTGCCACCAGCAGAGATTTCGGGAACACAGCAAGGGTGTACTTC
TRBV7-9	TRBD1	.	TRBJ1-6	CASSVGQGMNSPLHF	TGTGCCAGCAGCGTTGGACAGGGAATGAATTCACCCCTCCACTTT
TRBV10-3	.	.	TRBJ2-3	CAISDLATTDTQYF	TGTGCCATCAGTGACCTAGCGACTACAGATACGCAGTATTTT
TRBV19	TRBD1	.	TRBJ2-7	CASRGQGTYEQYF	TGTGCCAGTAGGGGACAGGGAACCTACGAGCAGTACTTC
TRBV19	TRBD1	.	TRBJ2-6	CASVTGRSGANVLTF	TGTGCCAGTGTGACAGGGCGCTCTGGGGCCAACGTCCTGACTTTC
TRBV19	TRBD1	once	TRBJ2-3	CASSGQVTDTQYF	TGTGCCAGTAGTGGACAGGTCACAGATACGCAGTATTTT
TRBV28	.	.	TRBJ2-7	CASSFLQRQSSYEQYF	TGTGCCAGCAGTTTTTTGCAGCGCCAGAGCTCCTACGAGCAGTACTTC
TRBV6-5	.	.	TRBJ1-2	CASSWTDRLYGYTF	TGTGCCAGCAGCTGGACAGACCGCCTCTATGGCTACACCTTC
TRBV27	TRBD2	.	TRBJ2-1	CATVSGSYNEQFF	TGTGCCACCGTTAGCGGGTCCTACAATGAGCAGTTCTTC
TRBV6-5	.	.	TRBJ2-7	CASRALVSYEQYF	TGTGCCAGCAGGGCACTGGTAAGTTACGAGCAGTACTTC
TRBV6-2/TRBV6-3	TRBD1	once	TRBJ1-2	CASSPQGWNGYTF	TGTGCCAGCAGCCCACAGGGGTGGAATGGCTACACCTTC
TRBV19	.	.	TRBJ2-1	CASSISGSSYNEQFF	TGTGCCAGTAGTATAAGTGGCAGCTCATACAATGAGCAGTTCTTC
TRBV19	TRBD2	.	TRBJ2-5	CASSIDKRGRETQYF	TGTGCCAGTAGTATAGATAAGCGGGGGAGAGAGACCCAGTACTTC
TRBV10-3	TRBD2	.	TRBJ2-7	CAITASGTTYEQYF	TGTGCCATCACGGCTAGCGGGACCACCTACGAGCAGTACTTC
TRBV11-2	.	few	TRBJ2-1	CASSLHSGAYNEQFF	TGTGCCAGCAGCTTGCACAGTGGAGCCTACAATGAGCAGTTCTTC
TRBV30	.	.	TRBJ1-1	CAWSRSIQTPEAFF	TGTGCCTGGAGTCGATCTATACAGACGCCTGAAGCTTTCTTT
TRBV7-9	.	.	TRBJ1-6	CASSLDLGVRSPLHF	TGTGCCAGCAGCTTAGATCTAGGGGTCCGTTCACCCCTCCACTTT
TRBV4-1	.	.	TRBJ1-1	CASSHGGSRSTEAFF	TGCGCCAGCAGCCACGGGGGTAGTCGTAGCACTGAAGCTTTCTTT
TRBV3-1/TRBV3-2	.	once	TRBJ2-5	CASSRGVGTQYF	TGTGCCAGCAGCCGGGGCGTTGGGACCCAGTACTTC
TRBV14	.	.	TRBJ2-5	CASSQAGTAPGTQYF	TGTGCCAGCAGCCAAGCGGGGACTGCCCCAGGGACCCAGTACTTC
TRBV23-1	.	.	TRBJ1-1	CALPGHHTEAFF	TGCGCTCTCCCTGGCCACCACACTGAAGCTTTCTTT
TRBV30	.	.	TRBJ1-2	CAWTLAGDGGYTF	TGTGCCTGGACTCTGGCAGGGGACGGTGGCTACACCTTC
TRBV6-5	TRBD1	few	TRBJ2-7	CASTEAGTGLDEQYF	TGTGCCAGCACCGAGGCCGGGACAGGGCTCGACGAGCAGTACTTC
TRBV12-5	.	.	TRBJ2-1	CASALRDEQFF	TGTGCTAGTGCATTAAGGGATGAGCAGTTCTTC
TRBV29-1	.	.	TRBJ2-3	CSVALLVQDTQYF	TGCAGCGTTGCACTACTCGTGCAGGATACGCAGTATTTT
TRBV5-8	.	.	TRBJ2-3	CASSLGLEAGDTQYF	TGTGCCAGCAGCTTGGGGCTTGAGGCGGGCGATACGCAGTATTTT
TRBV5-5	.	.	TRBJ1-4	CASSLAPLRGEEKLFF	TGTGCCAGCAGCTTGGCCCCCCTAAGGGGGGAGGAAAAACTGTTTTTT
TRBV5-4	TRBD2	.	TRBJ2-1	CASSGRGREVYNEQFF	TGTGCCAGCAGCGGGCGAGGGCGGGAGGTTTACAATGAGCAGTTCTTC
TRBV19	.	.	TRBJ1-2	CASTTTGRLNGGYTF	TGTGCCAGTACCACCACAGGGAGACTTAACGGGGGCTACACCTTC
TRBV30	.	.	TRBJ1-1	CAWSVRADGGAEAFF	TGTGCCTGGAGTGTAAGGGCAGATGGTGGGGCTGAAGCTTTCTTT
TRBV5-1	.	.	TRBJ2-6	CASSLADISGANVLTF	TGCGCCAGCAGCTTGGCCGACATCTCTGGGGCCAACGTCCTGACTTTC
TRBV11-2	TRBD2	few	TRBJ2-7	CASSLGLAGARRTVEQYF	TGTGCCAGCAGCTTAGGGCTAGCGGGGGCTAGGAGGACCGTCGAGCAGTACTTC
TRBV5-1	TRBD1	.	TRBJ2-5	CASTTWTGDETQYF	TGCGCCAGCACCACATGGACAGGGGACGAGACCCAGTACTTC
TRBV12-3/TRBV12-4	TRBD1	.	TRBJ1-2	CASSLGRGYGYTF	TGTGCCAGCAGTTTGGGCAGGGGGTATGGCTACACCTTC
TRBV7-9	.	.	TRBJ2-3	CASSTYLAGTFTDTQYF	TGTGCCAGCAGCACCTATTTGGCCGGGACTTTCACAGATACGCAGTATTTT
TRBV12-5	.	.	TRBJ2-7	CASGLGPTGEQYF	TGTGCTAGTGGTTTGGGCCCCACCGGCGAGCAGTACTTC
TRBV10-1	TRBD2	.	TRBJ2-5	CASSSSGGTRQETQYF	TGCGCCAGCAGTTCTAGCGGGGGGACCCGCCAAGAGACCCAGTACTTC
TRBV4-1	.	.	TRBJ2-7	CASSQDTVYEQYF	TGCGCCAGCAGCCAAGATACGGTCTACGAGCAGTACTTC